This T cell receptor (beta chain) was identified during a study of OX40 agonist ivuxolimab in advanced cancers. About the research overall: Head and neck, renal cell, melanoma or hepatocellular carcinoma were the cancers that dose-escalation patients had. Past anti-PD-1, anti-PD-L1 or anti-CTLA-4 therapy was accepted, and approximately 40% had received some. Study-wide findings and caveats: Normalized T-cell clonal expansion was also low in some nonresponders.

As for this clone: What it binds is not known.

Method: immunoSEQ multiplex PCR; TCRdb's copy keeps in-frame clones and lacks some. Of over 80,000 clones listed, more than 85% are singletons. This CDR3 is 17 amino acids long. The J segment lost 3 bases and the V segment lost 5 bases, leaving 5 bases of the junction unmatched. CDR1 and CDR2 from the germline V gene are SNHLY and FYNNEI. Source: CD4+ or CD8+ T cells sorted from blood, taken in a trial of the OX40 agonist ivuxolimab. The origin of this receptor is an adult with an advanced solid tumor such as melanoma, head and neck, liver or kidney cancer. The genes are TRBV2 and TRBJ2-1; the match to TRBD2 covers 15 bases. The CDR3 DNA sequence: TGTGCCAGCAGTCTGGGACTAGCGGGAGGAGGCTACAATGAGCAGTTCTTC. Encoded protein: CASSLGLAGGGYNEQFF.